Shown below are 3 T cell receptor beta chains from a single sample sequenced in a study of vaccination effects on CD4 cells after COVID-19. Here immunoSEQ multiplex PCR was the method, and the copy in TCRdb shows in-frame clones only, minus some. The sample lists about 31,000 clones, approximately 61% occurring once. Their cognate antigens are unknown. CD4+ T cells specific for antigen were expanded with viral peptide pools by the ViraFEST assay before sequencing. Having been cultured for 10 days, the cells underwent CD4+ T cell isolation. Sequences were derived from CD4+ T cells from PBMCs cultured with HCoV-229E spike peptides, sampled before COVID-19 vaccination. The receptors were gathered from a human donor who received a COVID-19 vaccine.

This clone occurred once. The chain combines TRBV29-1 with TRBJ2-5; D gene unclear. The length of the CDR3 is 11 residues. Germline CDR1 and CDR2: SQVTM and ANQGSEA. V shed 6 bases and J shed 10 bases, with 15 bases lying between them. In DNA form, the CDR3 reads TGCAGCGTCCAAAAGGAGTGGGACCAGTACTTC. Residues: CSVQKEWDQYF.

There are a few counts of this clone. This chain links TRBV5-4 with TRBJ2-7, with unresolved D. The CDR3 totals 14 residues. CDR1 is SGHNT, CDR2 YYREEE, per germline (reference sequence). Trimming took 0 bases from V and 3 from J, leaving 10 bases between them. The CDR3 here is CASSLERSFYEQYF. The DNA for the CDR3 is TGTGCCAGCAGCTTGGAGCGTTCCTTCTACGAGCAGTACTTC.

The CDR3 loop is CAWSPPPVPGIYGYTF. The CDR3 coding sequence is TGTGCCTGGAGTCCACCCCCTGTTCCGGGTATCTATGGCTACACCTTC. The chain has TRBV30 and TRBJ1-2; D is unclear. The length of the CDR3 is 16 residues. Per the germline V gene, CDR1 is GTSNPN and CDR2 is SVGIG (reference sequence). V was pared by 2 bases and J by 4 bases, with 20 bases between.